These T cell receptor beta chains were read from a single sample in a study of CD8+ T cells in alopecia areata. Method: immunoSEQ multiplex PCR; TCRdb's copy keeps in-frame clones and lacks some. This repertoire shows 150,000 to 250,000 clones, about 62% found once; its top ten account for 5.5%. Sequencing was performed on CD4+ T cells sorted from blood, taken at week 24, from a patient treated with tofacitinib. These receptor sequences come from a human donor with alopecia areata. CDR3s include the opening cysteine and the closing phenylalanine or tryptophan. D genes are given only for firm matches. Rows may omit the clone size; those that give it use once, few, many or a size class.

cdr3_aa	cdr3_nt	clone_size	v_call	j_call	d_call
CAWSGPGANVLTF	TGTGCCTGGAGTGGACCTGGGGCCAACGTCCTGACTTTC	NA	TRBV30	TRBJ2-6	NA
CASTSGTVYTDTQYF	TGCGCCAGCACCTCCGGGACAGTATACACAGATACGCAGTATTTT	NA	TRBV5-1	TRBJ2-3	TRBD1
CAWAASGYYEQYF	TGTGCCTGGGCCGCTAGCGGGTACTACGAGCAGTACTTC	NA	TRBV30	TRBJ2-7	TRBD2
CASRPGQGYQETQYF	TGTGCCAGCAGGCCCGGACAGGGCTACCAAGAGACCCAGTACTTC	NA	TRBV28	TRBJ2-5	TRBD1
CASSLYGRVGEKLFF	TGTGCCAGCAGTTTATACGGCCGGGTGGGTGAAAAACTGTTTTTT	NA	TRBV27	TRBJ1-4	NA
CASSPGQGTNTF	TGTGCCAGTAGCCCGGGACAGGGGACGAACACCTTC	few	TRBV19	TRBJ1-2	TRBD1
CASSYAEGSSYEQYF	TGTGCCAGCAGTTACGCGGAGGGCAGCTCCTACGAGCAGTACTTC	few	TRBV6-6	TRBJ2-7	NA
CASSLLAGGRETQYF	TGTGCCAGCAGTTTACTAGCGGGAGGGCGGGAGACCCAGTACTTC	NA	TRBV28	TRBJ2-5	TRBD2
CASSPDTGGETQYF	TGTGCCAGCTCACCGGACACAGGGGGAGAGACCCAGTACTTC	many	TRBV18	TRBJ2-5	TRBD1
CAISESLGWGNTEAFF	TGTGCCATCAGTGAGTCGCTCGGGTGGGGGAACACTGAAGCTTTCTTT	NA	TRBV10-3	TRBJ1-1	NA
CASSFDTEAFF	TGTGCCAGCAGCTTTGACACTGAAGCTTTCTTT	NA	TRBV7-2	TRBJ1-1	NA
CASTSGQGEQFF	TGTGCCAGCACTTCAGGGCAGGGTGAGCAGTTCTTC	NA	TRBV9	TRBJ2-1	NA
CASSLNGAGSSYEQYF	TGCGCCAGCAGCTTGAATGGGGCGGGAAGCTCCTACGAGCAGTACTTC	few	TRBV5-1	TRBJ2-7	NA
CASSVGLGTGDEQFF	TGTGCCAGCAGCGTAGGTCTGGGGACCGGCGATGAGCAGTTCTTC	NA	TRBV9	TRBJ2-1	NA
CASSRDRQTTQYF	TGTGCCAGTAGTCGGGACAGGCAAACAACTCAGTACTTC	NA	TRBV19	TRBJ2-4	TRBD1
CASSLVGGHGYTF	TGTGCCAGCAGCTTAGTGGGGGGCCATGGCTACACCTTC	few	TRBV7-2	TRBJ1-2	NA
CASKREQTRLGSGELFF	TGCGCCAGCAAAAGGGAACAGACCAGATTGGGCTCCGGAGAGCTGTTTTTT	NA	TRBV5-1	TRBJ2-2	NA
CATRLESGTDTQYF	TGTGCCACCAGATTAGAAAGTGGCACAGATACGCAGTATTTT	NA	TRBV15	TRBJ2-3	NA
CSAERNRLTEAFF	TGCAGCGCAGAACGTAACAGGCTCACTGAAGCTTTCTTT	few	TRBV29-1	TRBJ1-1	NA
CASTPARVGETQYF	TGTGCCAGCACCCCTGCCAGGGTTGGAGAGACCCAGTACTTC	few	TRBV2	TRBJ2-5	NA
CASSTLAGGPGEQFF	TGTGCCAGCAGCACACTAGCGGGAGGGCCTGGGGAGCAGTTCTTC	few	TRBV11-1	TRBJ2-1	TRBD2
CASSIAAAQGRYQPQHF	TGTGCCAGTAGTATAGCCGCAGCTCAGGGGAGGTATCAGCCCCAGCATTTT	few	TRBV19	TRBJ1-5	NA
CASRREDIQYF	TGTGCCAGCAGGCGCGAGGACATTCAGTACTTC	NA	TRBV27	TRBJ2-4	NA
CSVDSGNEQFF	TGCAGCGTTGATTCGGGGAATGAGCAGTTCTTC	NA	TRBV29-1	TRBJ2-1	NA
CATQRGPGQGKETQYF	TGTGCCACCCAGAGGGGCCCTGGACAGGGGAAAGAGACCCAGTACTTC	NA	TRBV27	TRBJ2-5	TRBD1
CASSLNGGQPQHF	TGTGCCAGCAGCTTAAATGGGGGTCAGCCCCAGCATTTT	NA	TRBV7-2	TRBJ1-5	NA
CASSDRQGKSGGYTF	TGTGCCAGCAGTGATCGACAGGGAAAATCCGGTGGCTACACCTTC	NA	TRBV27	TRBJ1-2	TRBD1
CSVDTGQGGEKLFF	TGCAGCGTCGACACCGGACAGGGTGGTGAAAAACTGTTTTTT	few	TRBV29-1	TRBJ1-4	TRBD1
CASSLGGGTGANVLTF	TGTGCCAGCAGCTTAGGCGGGGGGACGGGGGCCAACGTCCTGACTTTC	NA	TRBV7-2	TRBJ2-6	TRBD2
CASSGELAGGSTDTQYF	TGTGCCAGCAGCGGGGAGTTAGCGGGGGGAAGCACAGATACGCAGTATTTT	NA	TRBV2	TRBJ2-3	TRBD2
CASSVDPLRQETQYF	TGTGCCAGCAGCGTAGACCCACTGAGGCAAGAGACCCAGTACTTC	NA	TRBV9	TRBJ2-5	NA
CAGRQGVGLNTGELFF	TGTGCCGGCAGACAGGGAGTAGGGCTGAACACCGGGGAGCTGTTTTTT	NA	TRBV6-4	TRBJ2-2	TRBD1
CASSLGHFTEAFF	TGTGCCAGCAGTTTGGGACACTTCACTGAAGCTTTCTTT	NA	TRBV28	TRBJ1-1	NA
CASSQASREQAETQYF	TGCGCCAGCAGCCAAGCGAGCAGGGAGCAAGCAGAGACCCAGTACTTC	NA	TRBV4-1	TRBJ2-5	NA
CASSPDRGRGYGYTF	TGTGCCAGCAGCCCAGACAGGGGGCGGGGCTATGGCTACACCTTC	NA	TRBV5-6	TRBJ1-2	TRBD1
CASSSGNEQFF	TGTGCCAGCAGCTCAGGGAACGAGCAGTTCTTC	few	TRBV5-6	TRBJ2-1	NA
CSVGAGQGVTQYF	TGCAGCGTCGGAGCTGGACAGGGGGTCACCCAGTACTTC	NA	TRBV29-1	TRBJ2-5	TRBD1
CASSFQGKIYEQYF	TGCGCCAGCAGTTTCCAGGGGAAAATCTACGAGCAGTACTTC	few	TRBV5-1	TRBJ2-7	NA
CATSRTTQETQYF	TGTGCCACCAGCAGGACCACCCAAGAGACCCAGTACTTC	NA	TRBV15	TRBJ2-5	NA
CAWAPGTSYEQYF	TGTGCCTGGGCACCGGGAACCTCCTACGAGCAGTACTTC	NA	TRBV30	TRBJ2-7	NA
CASSYFDRSTEAFF	TGTGCCAGCAGTTACTTCGACAGGTCTACCGAAGCTTTCTTT	NA	TRBV27	TRBJ1-1	NA
CASSQDTDSNQPQHF	TGCGCCAGCAGCCAAGACACGGATAGCAATCAGCCCCAGCATTTT	NA	TRBV4-3	TRBJ1-5	NA
CASSLTSGDTQYF	TGTGCCAGCAGTTTGACTAGCGGGGATACGCAGTATTTT	NA	TRBV28	TRBJ2-3	TRBD2
CASSQDFVGGEVYGYTF	TGCGCCAGCAGCCAAGATTTCGTAGGGGGCGAAGTCTATGGCTACACCTTC	few	TRBV4-1	TRBJ1-2	TRBD1
CASSGHSTDTQYF	TGCGCCAGCTCGGGACACAGCACAGATACGCAGTATTTT	NA	TRBV5-1	TRBJ2-3	NA
CASSLAGNTEAFF	TGCGCCAGCAGCTTGGCCGGGAACACTGAAGCTTTCTTT	few	TRBV5-1	TRBJ1-1	NA
CASRPRGTSGSYEQYF	TGTGCCAGCAGACCGCGTGGGACTAGCGGGAGCTACGAGCAGTACTTC	NA	TRBV28	TRBJ2-7	TRBD2
CASSSGDTQYF	TGTGCCAGCAGCTCGGGGGATACGCAGTATTTT	NA	TRBV5-4	TRBJ2-3	NA
CASSLGTSGVTSYNEQFF	TGTGCCAGCAGCTTGGGGACTAGCGGGGTAACCTCCTACAATGAGCAGTTCTTC	once	TRBV7-6	TRBJ2-1	TRBD2
CASSQDSSGAYEQYF	TGTGCCAGCAGCCAGGATTCTAGCGGGGCCTACGAGCAGTACTTC	NA	TRBV7-2	TRBJ2-7	TRBD2
CASSMTVQREQYF	TGCGCCAGCAGCATGACAGTGCAGCGCGAGCAGTACTTC	NA	TRBV5-1	TRBJ2-7	NA
CASSDGPQETQYF	TGTGCCAGCAGCGATGGCCCTCAAGAGACCCAGTACTTC	NA	TRBV9	TRBJ2-5	NA
CASSYSGPNTGELFF	TGTGCCAGCAGCTACTCGGGGCCGAACACCGGGGAGCTGTTTTTT	NA	TRBV7-3	TRBJ2-2	NA